A single sample gave rise to the 20 T cell receptor beta chains below, sequenced in a study of shared clonotypes between healthy human individuals. This table comes from immunoSEQ multiplex PCR, and its TCRdb copy is limited to in-frame clones, with some not included. The profile shows 850,000 to 1,100,000 clones, approximately 75% of them singletons. Input material: memory CD4+ T cells from PBMCs. Indicated subset: CD45RA-negative fraction. The receptors were gathered from a man aged 18-30 years in good health. Some clones in this sample may be carry-over from other donors' samples.

CDR3: CASSTGLGYTF. As DNA, the CDR3 is TGTGCCAGCAGCACGGGCTTGGGCTACACCTTC. The chain links TRBV5-6 to TRBJ1-2, with D hard to call. With 4 bases removed from V and 8 bases from J, the gap between germline ends came to 9 bases. CDR3 size: 11 residues. Germline assignment: CDR1 SGHDT and CDR2 YYEEEE.

CDR3 in amino acids: CASSARTSGQFF. The DNA of the CDR3 is TGTGCCAGCAGCGCTCGGACTTCGGGGCAGTTCTTC. The genes are TRBV7-2 and TRBJ2-1; D may be TRBD2 (5 bases). The V and J ends lost 5 bases and 12 bases respectively, with 14 bases between them. The CDR3 is 12 amino acids. Germline assignment: CDR1 SGHTA and CDR2 FQGNSA.

With respect to this clone: A far larger clone is only one base removed, so a read error is likely. Other DNA sequences in this specimen translate into the identical CDR3. The chain links TRBV5-1 to TRBJ2-1; 9 nucleotides agree with TRBD2. CDR1 is SGHRS, CDR2 YFSETQ, per germline. This CDR3 is built from 16 residues. In nucleotides, the CDR3 is TGCGCCAGCAGTCGCGGTCCATTAGCGGGGGACAATGAGCAATTCTTC. Encoded protein: CASSRGPLAGDNEQFF.

The genes are TRBV5-4 and TRBJ1-2, with D possibly being TRBD1 (5 bases). Germline CDR1 is SGHNT and CDR2 is YYREEE (reference sequence). This CDR3 spans 13 amino acids. V gave up 0 bases and J gave up 3 bases, with 6 bases separating them. In nucleotides, the CDR3 is TGTGCCAGCAGCTTGGGAGGGGACTATGGCTACACCTTC. Translated, it gives CASSLGGDYGYTF.

This clone turned up a few times. Here the CDR3 reads CASSTVTGENTGELFF. The CDR3 DNA reads TGTGCCAGCTCGACAGTAACGGGGGAGAACACCGGGGAGCTGTTTTTT. V usage is TRBV2 and J usage is TRBJ2-2, with D tentatively TRBD2 (6 bases). Trimming removed 8 bases at V and 1 base at J, with 17 bases between. The CDR3 is 16 amino acids. Per germline, CDR1 SNHLY and CDR2 FYNNEI.

The CDR3, as DNA: TGTGCCAGCAGCTTAGTTCGGCTAGCGCCAGACTACGAGCAGTACTTC. Encoded protein: CASSLVRLAPDYEQYF. V is TRBV7-2 and J is TRBJ2-7; D perhaps matches TRBD2 (6 bases). CDR3 length: 16 amino acids. V was shortened by 1 base and J by 3 bases, with 16 bases between the two germline ends. Germline values: CDR1 SGHTA, CDR2 FQGNSA.

The rearrangement uses TRBV4-2 and TRBJ1-2; D is ambiguous. V shed 1 base and J shed 5 bases, with 11 bases lying between them. CDR1 LGHNA and CDR2 YNFKEQ come from the germline V gene. CDR3 length: 14 amino acids. The CDR3 here is CASSQVGSLYGYTF. For the CDR3, the DNA is TGTGCCAGCAGCCAAGTCGGTTCCCTTTATGGCTACACCTTC.

The chain is built from TRBV6-5 and TRBJ1-1, with a weak D call TRBD1 (5 bases). CDR1 MNHEY and CDR2 SVGAGI come from the germline V gene. The CDR3 sequence is 14 residues long. V was shortened by 7 bases and J by 0 bases, with 12 bases between the two germline ends. This chain's CDR3 is CASKPGRLNTEAFF. CDR3 sequence (DNA): TGTGCCAGCAAACCGGGACGGTTGAACACTGAAGCTTTCTTT.

J is TRBJ1-2 and V is TRBV28, with 10 bases lining up with TRBD1. Germline V gene data show CDR1 as MDHEN and CDR2 as SYDVKM. V trimming: 8 bases; J trimming: 4 bases; junction bases outside the gene matches: 10. This CDR3 is built from 15 residues. The CDR3 DNA reads TGTGCCAGCTTGACCGGGACAGGGGTCCCCTATGGCTACACCTTC. Its protein is CASLTGTGVPYGYTF.

A few counts support this clone. The rearrangement links TRBV27 to TRBJ2-1; TRBD2 agrees at 8 bases. Germline CDR1 and CDR2: MNHEY and SMNVEV (reference sequence). CDR3 length: 16 amino acids. V gave up 1 base and J gave up 8 bases; unmatched junction bases: 10. CDR3 sequence reads: CASSLYRAGGKHEQFF. The CDR3 DNA is TGTGCCAGCAGTTTATATCGGGCGGGAGGAAAACATGAGCAGTTCTTC.

This chain connects TRBV4-3 to TRBJ2-1, with 7 bases fitting TRBD2. The V segment lost 0 bases and the J segment 6 bases; nucleotides outside the gene matches: 11. Per the germline V gene, CDR1 is LGHNA and CDR2 is YSLEER. The length of the CDR3 is 17 residues. In DNA form, the CDR3 reads TGCGCCAGCAGCCAAGATTTACGGGCTAGCGGAAGCAATGAGCAGTTCTTC. Translating gives CASSQDLRASGSNEQFF.

The rearrangement uses TRBV12-2 and TRBJ2-5. TRBV12-2 is a pseudogene locus. The CDR3 sequence is 14 residues long. CDR3 DNA sequence: TGTGCAAGTCGCTTAGCGGGTGGGGGAGAGACCCAGTACTTC. Amino acids: CASRLAGGGETQYF.

A remark on this clone: The sample has other DNA sequences that encode this CDR3 too. This chain uses TRBV7-9 with TRBJ1-1; D not certain. V lost 6 bases and J lost 5, with 13 bases in between. Germline V lookup: CDR1 SEHNR, CDR2 FQNEAQ (reference sequence). The CDR3 covers 13 residues. The DNA of the CDR3 is TGTGCCAGCAGTCCCGAGGTGGGTACTGAAGCTTTCTTT. It yields the protein CASSPEVGTEAFF.

This sequence joins TRBV29-1 and TRBJ1-2; unclear D gene. CDR1 and CDR2 (germline): SQVTM, ANQGSEA. The CDR3 has 11 residues. V was cut by 6 bases and J by 10 bases, with 15 bases left in between. The CDR3 sequence: CSVLEEPDYTF. The CDR3 coding sequence is TGCAGCGTCCTGGAAGAACCCGACTACACCTTC.

In the case of this clone: This may be a read error, as it is one base from a much larger clone. Other DNA sequences in this specimen translate into the identical CDR3. The chain links TRBV4-3 to TRBJ2-7; tentatively, D is TRBD1 (5 bases). The CDR3 has 14 residues. In germline, CDR1 is LGHNA, CDR2 YSLEER. Deletions cut 1 base from V and 1 base from J, with 8 bases between. CDR3 protein: CASSQGQGSYEQYF. The CDR3 DNA reads TGCGCCAGCAGCCAAGGTCAGGGATCCTACGAGCAGTACTTC.

The rearrangement links TRBV7-3 to TRBJ2-2, with D possibly matching TRBD1 (6 bases). Germline V CDR1 and CDR2: SGHTA, FQGTGA. Trimming took off 5 bases at V and 4 bases at J, with 14 bases between the two ends. This CDR3 spans 15 amino acids. The CDR3 here is CASSLQGSVTGELFF. For the CDR3, the DNA is TGTGCCAGCAGCCTCCAGGGGTCGGTCACCGGGGAGCTGTTTTTT.

The rearrangement links TRBV9 to TRBJ2-2; D possibly corresponds to TRBD1 (5 bases). The CDR3 extends over 14 amino acids. In germline, CDR1 is SGDLS, CDR2 YYNGEE. V lost 4 bases and J 8 bases, leaving 15 bases between the germline ends. CDR3 protein: CASSTGPAIGELFF. CDR3 DNA: TGTGCCAGCAGCACAGGCCCCGCCATAGGGGAGCTGTTTTTT.

The rearrangement joins TRBV11-1 to TRBJ2-5; no clear D. Germline V lookup: CDR1 SGHAT, CDR2 FQDESV (reference sequence). The CDR3 length is 14 residues. The V end lost 4 bases, the J end lost 1 base, and 10 bases lay between the germline ends. CDR3 sequence reads: CASSSPRVQETQYF. The CDR3 nucleotides are TGTGCCAGCAGCTCCCCCCGGGTCCAAGAGACCCAGTACTTC.

V usage is TRBV6-1 and J usage is TRBJ2-5; weak D call: TRBD1 (6 bases). V was shortened by 6 bases and J by 5 bases, with 16 bases between the two germline ends. The CDR3 contains 14 residues. Per the germline V gene, CDR1 is MNHNS and CDR2 is SASEGT. The CDR3 region has the DNA TGTGCCAGCAGCCCAGGCAGGGGCGGGGAGACCCAGTACTTC. Residues: CASSPGRGGETQYF.

The chain uses TRBV7-2 and TRBJ2-3; no reliable D call. The CDR3 extends over 12 amino acids. CDR1 and CDR2 from the germline V gene are SGHTA and FQGNSA. The V and J ends lost 1 base and 8 bases respectively, with 7 bases between them. CDR3 amino acids: CASSLGGGTQYF. The CDR3 nucleotides read TGTGCCAGCAGCTTAGGTGGCGGTACGCAGTATTTT.